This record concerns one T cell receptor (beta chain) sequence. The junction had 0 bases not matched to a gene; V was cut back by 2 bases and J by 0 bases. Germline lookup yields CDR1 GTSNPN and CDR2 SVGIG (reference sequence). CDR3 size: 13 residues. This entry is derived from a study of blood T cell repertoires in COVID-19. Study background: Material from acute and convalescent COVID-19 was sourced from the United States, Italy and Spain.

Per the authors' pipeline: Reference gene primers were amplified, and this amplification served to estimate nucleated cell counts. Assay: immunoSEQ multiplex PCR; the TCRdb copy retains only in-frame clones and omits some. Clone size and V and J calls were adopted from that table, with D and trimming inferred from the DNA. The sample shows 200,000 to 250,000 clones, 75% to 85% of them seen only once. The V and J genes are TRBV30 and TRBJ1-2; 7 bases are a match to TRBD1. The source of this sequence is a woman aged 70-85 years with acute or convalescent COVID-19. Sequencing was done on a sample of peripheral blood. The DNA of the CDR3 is TGTGCCTGGAGTCAGGGGGCTAACTATGGCTACACCTTC. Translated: CAWSQGANYGYTF.